This entry lists 8 T cell receptor beta chains sequenced from one sample in a study of post-analysis software for immune sequencing data. Study findings and constraints: TRBV5-6, TRBV5-1 and TRBV20-1 were among roughly 5 TRBV segments more frequent in patients than controls.

cDNA libraries for TCR beta contained unique molecular identifiers. One entry per CDR3 protein, called by TCRdb with MiXCR from the PCR reads. The sample includes roughly 700,000 distinct CDR3 sequences, 25% to 30% of them seen just once. What these receptors recognize is not known. Sequencing input: blood. The source is a girl aged 5-17 years with multiple sclerosis.

The gene calls are TRBV5-1 and TRBJ2-1, with unresolved D. The ends were cut back, 4 bases at V and 10 bases at J, with 15 bases in the middle. Germline V gene data show CDR1 as SGHRS and CDR2 as YFSETQ. CDR3 length: 13 amino acids. CDR3 bases: TGCGCCAGCAGCGAAACCCAGGTAGGGGAGCAGTTCTTC. This encodes CASSETQVGEQFF.

This chain connects TRBV12-3 or TRBV12-4 to TRBJ1-2; D uncertain. The CDR3 has 15 amino acids. Trimming removed 8 bases at V and 4 bases at J, with 20 bases between. CDR3: CASPGLRATPYGYTF. CDR3 coding DNA: TGTGCCAGCCCCGGGTTACGCGCAACACCCTATGGCTACACCTTC.

The chain is built from TRBV10-3 and TRBJ1-2; D is perhaps TRBD1 (5 bases). The V end was cut by 3 bases, the J end by 3 bases, with 8 bases between. There are 13 residues in the CDR3. Germline values: CDR1 ENHRY, CDR2 SYGVKD. CDR3 region: CAISDGTDYGYTF. CDR3 in DNA: TGTGCCATCAGTGACGGGACGGACTATGGCTACACCTTC.

The CDR3 sequence is CASSLRRAGGLRGETQYF. In nucleotides, the CDR3 is TGTGCCAGCAGCCTTAGAAGGGCGGGAGGACTTCGTGGGGAGACCCAGTACTTC. This chain connects TRBV7-8 to TRBJ2-5, with 8 bases matching TRBD2. The CDR3 length is 18 residues. The V and J ends lost 5 bases and 5 bases, in that order; junction bases with no gene match: 19. Per germline, CDR1 SGHVS and CDR2 FQNEAQ.

The CDR3, as DNA: TGTGCCAGCAGTTTATTACAAGGGGCGCGGTCCGGCTACACCTTC. Translated, it gives CASSLLQGARSGYTF. The chain combines TRBV28 with TRBJ1-2; a weak D match, TRBD1 (5 bases). Trimming left V 1 base short and J 8 bases short, with 17 bases between. CDR3 size: 15 residues. CDR1 and CDR2 (germline): MDHEN, SYDVKM.

This clonotype was seen a few times. The chain combines TRBV7-8 with TRBJ1-1; the D is unclear. Germline-derived CDR1 and CDR2 are SGHVS and FQNEAQ. CDR3 length: 16 amino acids. Between the trimmed V and J ends, which lost 1 base and 0 bases, there was a span of 12 bases. This CDR3 reads CASSLGRGTMNTEAFF. The CDR3 DNA sequence: TGTGCCAGCAGCTTAGGGCGGGGAACCATGAACACTGAAGCTTTCTTT.

The V gene is TRBV4-3, the J gene TRBJ2-5, with a tentative D call TRBD2 (6 bases). Germline loops: CDR1 LGHNA, CDR2 YSLEER. Trimming stripped 2 bases from V and 5 bases from J, with 18 bases between. The CDR3 has 16 amino acids. DNA of the CDR3: TGCGCCAGCAGCCAAAATGGGGCGGGACCCCGTGAGACCCAGTACTTC. It specifies CASSQNGAGPRETQYF.

The J gene is TRBJ2-1, the V gene TRBV27, with 10 bases fitting TRBD2. The CDR3 sequence is 14 residues long. The germline V gene encodes CDR1 MNHEY and CDR2 SMNVEV (reference sequence). J gave up 4 bases and V 6 bases, and 3 bases lay outside the gene matches. In DNA, the CDR3 is TGTGCCAGCAGCCAGCGGGGGGGGTACAATGAGCAGTTCTTC. It translates to CASSQRGGYNEQFF.